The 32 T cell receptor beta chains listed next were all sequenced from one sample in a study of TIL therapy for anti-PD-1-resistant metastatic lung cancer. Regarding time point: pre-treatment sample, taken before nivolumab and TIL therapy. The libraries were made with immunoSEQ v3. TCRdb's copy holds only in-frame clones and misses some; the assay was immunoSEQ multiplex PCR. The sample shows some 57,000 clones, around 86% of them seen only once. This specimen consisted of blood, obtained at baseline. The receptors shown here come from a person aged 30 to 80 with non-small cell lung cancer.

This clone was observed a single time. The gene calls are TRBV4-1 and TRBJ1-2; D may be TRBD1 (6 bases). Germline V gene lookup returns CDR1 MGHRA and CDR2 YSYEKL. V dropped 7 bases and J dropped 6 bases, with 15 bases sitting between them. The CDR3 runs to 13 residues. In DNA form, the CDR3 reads TGCGCCAGCACCGAAGCAGGGGTAGATGGCTACACCTTC. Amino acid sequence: CASTEAGVDGYTF.

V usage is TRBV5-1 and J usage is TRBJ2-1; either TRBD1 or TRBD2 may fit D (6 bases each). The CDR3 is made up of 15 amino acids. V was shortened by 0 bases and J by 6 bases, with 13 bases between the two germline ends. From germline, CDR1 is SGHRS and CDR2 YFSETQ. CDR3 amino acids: CASSLDGGFPNEQFF. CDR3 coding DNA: TGCGCCAGCAGCTTGGACGGGGGCTTCCCCAATGAGCAGTTCTTC.

The CDR3 DNA is TGCGCCAGCAGCTTTCTACCGAACGGGGGAAGGCAAGAGACCCAGTACTTC. Translating it yields CASSFLPNGGRQETQYF. The genes are TRBV5-1 and TRBJ2-5; possible D gene TRBD2, 6 bases. V was shortened by 2 bases and J by 2 bases, with 19 bases between the two germline ends. The germline gives CDR1 SGHRS, CDR2 YFSETQ. This CDR3 has 17 amino acids.

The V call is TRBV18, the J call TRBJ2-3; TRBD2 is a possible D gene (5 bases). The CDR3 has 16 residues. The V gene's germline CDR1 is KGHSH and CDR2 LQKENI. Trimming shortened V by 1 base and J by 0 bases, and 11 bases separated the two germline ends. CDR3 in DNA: TGTGCCAGCTCACCACAAGGCGGCGGGAGCACAGATACGCAGTATTTT. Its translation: CASSPQGGGSTDTQYF.

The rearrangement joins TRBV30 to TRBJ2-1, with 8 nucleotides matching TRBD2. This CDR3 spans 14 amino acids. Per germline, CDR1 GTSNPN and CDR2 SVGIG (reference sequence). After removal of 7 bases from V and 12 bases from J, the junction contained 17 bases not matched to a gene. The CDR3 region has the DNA TGTGCCTCCACCCCGGGACTAGTGCCTTCGCCGCAGTTCTTC. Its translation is CASTPGLVPSPQFF.

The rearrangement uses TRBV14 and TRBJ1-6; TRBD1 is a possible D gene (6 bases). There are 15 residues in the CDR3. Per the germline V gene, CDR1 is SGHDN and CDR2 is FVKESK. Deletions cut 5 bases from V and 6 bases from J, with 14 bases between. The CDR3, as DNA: TGTGCCAGCAGCGTACAAAGCAGGGGTAATTCACCCCTCCACTTT. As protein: CASSVQSRGNSPLHF.

The CDR3 DNA is TGTGCCAGCAGTTTATACGGGGGCCTCCAAGGTAAAAACATTCAGTACTTC. Translating gives CASSLYGGLQGKNIQYF. The chain employs TRBV27 and TRBJ2-4; TRBD1 or TRBD2 may be the D gene (6 bases each). CDR3 length: 17 amino acids. Trimming took 1 base from V and 4 from J, leaving 17 bases between them. Germline CDR1 MNHEY, CDR2 SMNVEV (reference sequence).

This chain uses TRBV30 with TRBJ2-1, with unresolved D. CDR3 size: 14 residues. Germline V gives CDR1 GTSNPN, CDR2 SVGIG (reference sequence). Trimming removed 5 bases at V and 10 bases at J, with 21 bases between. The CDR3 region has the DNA TGTGCCTGGGCAGCCGGCGGAGTGTCTTGGGAGCAGTTCTTC. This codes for CAWAAGGVSWEQFF. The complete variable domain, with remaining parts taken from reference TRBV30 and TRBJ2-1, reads SQTIHQWPATLVQPVGSPLSLECTVEGTSNPNLYWYRQAAGRGLQLLFYSVGIGQISSEVPQNLSASRPQDRQFILSSKKLLLSDSGFYLCAWAAGGVSWEQFFGPGTRLTVL.

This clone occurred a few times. As DNA, the CDR3 is TGTGCCAGTTGGACAGGGGAAGGCAATTCACCCCTCCACTTT. This gives the protein CASWTGEGNSPLHF. V and J are TRBV6-6 and TRBJ1-6; TRBD1 matches 9 bases. Germline values: CDR1 MNHNY, CDR2 SVGAGI (reference sequence). J was trimmed by 7 bases and V by 9 bases; bases with no gene match: 7. CDR3 length equals 14 residues.

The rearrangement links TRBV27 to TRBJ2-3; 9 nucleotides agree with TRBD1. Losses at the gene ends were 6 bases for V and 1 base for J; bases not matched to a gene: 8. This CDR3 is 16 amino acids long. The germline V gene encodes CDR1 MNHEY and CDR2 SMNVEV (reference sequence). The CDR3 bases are TGTGCCAGCAGGCGACAGGGGGGAGCGGGCACAGATACGCAGTATTTT. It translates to CASRRQGGAGTDTQYF.

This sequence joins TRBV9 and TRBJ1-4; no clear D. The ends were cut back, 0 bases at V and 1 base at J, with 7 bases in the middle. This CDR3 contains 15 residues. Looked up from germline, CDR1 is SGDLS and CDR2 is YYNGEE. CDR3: CASSVGGRTNEKLFF. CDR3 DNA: TGTGCCAGCAGCGTAGGTGGTCGAACTAATGAAAAACTGTTTTTT.

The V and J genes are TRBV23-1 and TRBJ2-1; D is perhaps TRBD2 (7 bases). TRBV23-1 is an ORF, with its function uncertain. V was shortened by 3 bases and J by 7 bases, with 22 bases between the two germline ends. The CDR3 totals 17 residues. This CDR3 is CASSHTPSEGEGNEQFF. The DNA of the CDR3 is TGCGCCAGCAGTCACACCCCCTCCGAGGGGGAGGGGAATGAGCAGTTCTTC.

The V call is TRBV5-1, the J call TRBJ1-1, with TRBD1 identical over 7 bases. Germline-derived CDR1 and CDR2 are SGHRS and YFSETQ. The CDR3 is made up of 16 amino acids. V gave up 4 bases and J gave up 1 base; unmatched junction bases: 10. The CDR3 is CASSETETGPNTEAFF. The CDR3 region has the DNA TGCGCCAGCAGCGAAACCGAGACAGGGCCGAACACTGAAGCTTTCTTT.

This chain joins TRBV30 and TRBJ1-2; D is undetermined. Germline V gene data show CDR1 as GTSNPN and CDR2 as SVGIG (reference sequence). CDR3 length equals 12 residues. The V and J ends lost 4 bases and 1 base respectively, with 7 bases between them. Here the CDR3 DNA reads TGTGCCTGGAATGACGGTAACTATGGCTACACCTTC. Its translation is CAWNDGNYGYTF.

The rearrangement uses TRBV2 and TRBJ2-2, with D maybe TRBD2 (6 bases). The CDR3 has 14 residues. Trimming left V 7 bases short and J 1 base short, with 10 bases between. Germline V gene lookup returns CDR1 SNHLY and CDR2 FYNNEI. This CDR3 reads CASTDSGNTGELFF. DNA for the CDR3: TGTGCCAGCACGGATAGCGGGAACACCGGGGAGCTGTTTTTT.

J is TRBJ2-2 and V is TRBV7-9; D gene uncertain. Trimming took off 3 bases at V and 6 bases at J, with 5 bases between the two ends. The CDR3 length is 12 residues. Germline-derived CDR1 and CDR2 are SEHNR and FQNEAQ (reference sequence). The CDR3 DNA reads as TGTGCCAGCAGCTTCCCAGCCGGGGAGCTGTTTTTT. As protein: CASSFPAGELFF.

This CDR3 is CASSFEAFSEQYF. The CDR3 DNA is TGTGCCAGCAGCTTCGAGGCCTTCTCGGAGCAGTACTTC. The chain is built from TRBV11-3 and TRBJ2-7; no clear D. The CDR3 covers 13 residues. Germline CDR1 and CDR2: SGHNT and YENEEA. The V end was cut by 3 bases, the J end by 7 bases, with 13 bases between. The variable domain in full, with the rest retrieved from reference TRBV11-3 and TRBJ2-7, is EAGVVQSPRYKIIEKKQPVAFWCNPISGHNTLYWYLQNLGQGPELLIRYENEEAVDDSQLPKDRFSAERLKGVDSTLKIQPAELGDSAVYLCASSFEAFSEQYFGPGTRLTVT.

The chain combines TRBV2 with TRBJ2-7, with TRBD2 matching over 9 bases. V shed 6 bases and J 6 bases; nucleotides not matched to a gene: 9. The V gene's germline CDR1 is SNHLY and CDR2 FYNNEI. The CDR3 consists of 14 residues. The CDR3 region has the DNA TGTGCCAGCAGACGGGGACTAGCATTTCGCGAGCAGTACTTC. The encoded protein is CASRRGLAFREQYF.

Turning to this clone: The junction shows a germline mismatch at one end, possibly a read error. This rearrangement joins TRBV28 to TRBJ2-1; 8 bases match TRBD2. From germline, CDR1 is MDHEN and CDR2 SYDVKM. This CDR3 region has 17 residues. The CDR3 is CAISIGSLREVYNEQFF. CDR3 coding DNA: TGTGCCATCAGTATTGGGTCTTTGCGGGAGGTCTACAATGAGCAGTTCTTC.

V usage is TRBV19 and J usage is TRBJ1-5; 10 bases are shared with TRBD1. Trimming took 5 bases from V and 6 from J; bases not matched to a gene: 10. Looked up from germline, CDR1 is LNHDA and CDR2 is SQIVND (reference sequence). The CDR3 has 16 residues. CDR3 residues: CASSVHRTGGPQPQHF. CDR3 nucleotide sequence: TGTGCCAGTAGTGTCCATAGGACAGGGGGACCTCAGCCCCAGCATTTT.

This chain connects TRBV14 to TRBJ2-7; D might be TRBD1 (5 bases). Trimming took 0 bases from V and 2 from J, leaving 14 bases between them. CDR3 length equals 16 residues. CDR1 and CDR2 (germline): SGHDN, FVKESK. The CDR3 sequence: CASSQDGASPPYEQYF. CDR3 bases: TGTGCCAGCAGCCAAGATGGGGCCTCGCCCCCCTACGAGCAGTACTTC.

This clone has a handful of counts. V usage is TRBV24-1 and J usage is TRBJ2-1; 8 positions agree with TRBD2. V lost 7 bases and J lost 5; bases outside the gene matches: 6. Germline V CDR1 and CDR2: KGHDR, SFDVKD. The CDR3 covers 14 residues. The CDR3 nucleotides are TGTGCCACCAGGTCGGGACTAGGGGACAATGAGCAGTTCTTC. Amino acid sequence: CATRSGLGDNEQFF.

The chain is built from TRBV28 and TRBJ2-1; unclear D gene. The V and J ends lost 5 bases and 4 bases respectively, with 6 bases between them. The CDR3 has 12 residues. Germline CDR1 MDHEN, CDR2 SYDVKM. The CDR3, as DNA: TGTGCCAGCAGTACGTCTTACAATGAGCAGTTCTTC. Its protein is CASSTSYNEQFF.

The CDR3 spells CASTPVGGSQPQHF. CDR3 nucleotide sequence: TGTGCCAGCACCCCGGTGGGGGGAAGCCAGCCCCAGCATTTT. The J gene is TRBJ1-5, the V gene TRBV27; maybe TRBD1 (5 bases). Germline loops: CDR1 MNHEY, CDR2 SMNVEV (reference sequence). V shed 7 bases and J shed 7 bases, with 17 bases lying between them. The CDR3 is 14 amino acids.

CDR3 region: CASSSQGAGRAFF. CDR3 DNA: TGTGCCAGCAGTTCGCAGGGGGCGGGACGAGCTTTCTTT. The chain is built from TRBV2 and TRBJ1-1, with TRBD1 matching 8 bases. The CDR3 consists of 13 residues. V shed 5 bases and J 10 bases; nucleotides not matched to a gene: 9. In germline, CDR1 is SNHLY, CDR2 FYNNEI.

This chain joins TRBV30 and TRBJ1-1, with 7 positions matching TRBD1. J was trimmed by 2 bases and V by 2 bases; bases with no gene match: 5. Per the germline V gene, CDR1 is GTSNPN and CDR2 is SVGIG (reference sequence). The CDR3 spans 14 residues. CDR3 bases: TGTGCCTGGAGTTGGGACAGCACTAACACTGAAGCTTTCTTT. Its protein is CAWSWDSTNTEAFF.

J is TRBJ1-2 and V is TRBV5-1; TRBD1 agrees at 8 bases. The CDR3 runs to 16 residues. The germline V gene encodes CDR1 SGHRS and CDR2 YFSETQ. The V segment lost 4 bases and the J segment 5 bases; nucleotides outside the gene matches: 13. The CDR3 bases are TGCGCCAGCAGCCCCCGTATTGGGACAGGAACGTATGGCTACACCTTC. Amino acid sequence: CASSPRIGTGTYGYTF.

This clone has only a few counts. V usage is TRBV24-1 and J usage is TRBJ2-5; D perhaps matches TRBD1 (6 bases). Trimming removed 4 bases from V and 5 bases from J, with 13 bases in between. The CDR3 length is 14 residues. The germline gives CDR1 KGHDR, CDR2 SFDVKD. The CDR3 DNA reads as TGTGCCACCAGTGACACAGGGTCACAGGAGACCCAGTACTTC. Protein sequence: CATSDTGSQETQYF.

The CDR3 is CASSLLGELFF. The CDR3 region has the DNA TGCGCCAGCAGCCTGCTGGGGGAGCTGTTTTTT. The genes are TRBV4-1 and TRBJ2-2; no reliable D call. The CDR3 has 11 residues. Trimming stripped 4 bases from V and 8 bases from J, with 5 bases between. Germline V gene data show CDR1 as MGHRA and CDR2 as YSYEKL.

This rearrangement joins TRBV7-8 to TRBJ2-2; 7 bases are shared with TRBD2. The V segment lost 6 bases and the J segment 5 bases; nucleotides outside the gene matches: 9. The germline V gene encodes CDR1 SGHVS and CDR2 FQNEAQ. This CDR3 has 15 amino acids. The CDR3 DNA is TGTGCCAGCAGTAGCTTGGCGGGGGAAACCGGGGAGCTGTTTTTT. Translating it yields CASSSLAGETGELFF.

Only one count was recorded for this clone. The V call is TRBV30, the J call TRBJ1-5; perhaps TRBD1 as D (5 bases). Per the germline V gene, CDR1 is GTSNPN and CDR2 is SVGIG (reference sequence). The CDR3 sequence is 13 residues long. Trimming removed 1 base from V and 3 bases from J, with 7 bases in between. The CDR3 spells CAWSAGTNQPQHF. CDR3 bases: TGTGCCTGGAGTGCCGGGACCAATCAGCCCCAGCATTTT.

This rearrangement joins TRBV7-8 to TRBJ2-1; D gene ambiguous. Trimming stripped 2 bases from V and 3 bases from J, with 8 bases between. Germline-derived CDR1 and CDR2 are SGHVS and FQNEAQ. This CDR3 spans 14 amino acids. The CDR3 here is CASSLFGFYNEQFF. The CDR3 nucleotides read TGTGCCAGCAGCTTATTCGGTTTCTACAATGAGCAGTTCTTC.